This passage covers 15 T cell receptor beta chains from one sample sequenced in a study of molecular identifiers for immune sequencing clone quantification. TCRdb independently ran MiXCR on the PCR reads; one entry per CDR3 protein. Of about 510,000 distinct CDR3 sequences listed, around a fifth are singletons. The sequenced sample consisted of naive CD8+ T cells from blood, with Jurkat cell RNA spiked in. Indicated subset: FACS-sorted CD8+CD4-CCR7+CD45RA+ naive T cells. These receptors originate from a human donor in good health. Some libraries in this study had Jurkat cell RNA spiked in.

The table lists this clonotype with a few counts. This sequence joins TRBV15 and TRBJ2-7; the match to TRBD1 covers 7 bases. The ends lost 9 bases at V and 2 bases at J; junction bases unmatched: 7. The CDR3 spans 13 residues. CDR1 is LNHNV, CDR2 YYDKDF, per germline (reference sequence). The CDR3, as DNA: TGTGCCACAGGCAGGGACAGACCCTACGAGCAGTACTTC. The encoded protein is CATGRDRPYEQYF.

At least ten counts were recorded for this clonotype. DNA for the CDR3: TGTGCCAGCAGCCCCCGCAGTAGCTCTGGAAACACCATATATTTT. Its protein is CASSPRSSSGNTIYF. V and J are TRBV7-9 and TRBJ1-3; D unclear. The CDR3 consists of 15 residues. The ends were cut back, 5 bases at V and 0 bases at J, with 11 bases in the middle. Germline loops: CDR1 SEHNR, CDR2 FQNEAQ (reference sequence).

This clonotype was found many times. The CDR3 DNA reads as TGTGCCAGCAGCTTGGTGGCCGGGACAGGACATTACGAGCAGTACTTC. Protein sequence: CASSLVAGTGHYEQYF. This chain joins TRBV5-6 and TRBJ2-7, with 8 bases that match TRBD1. The length of the CDR3 is 16 residues. Germline V gives CDR1 SGHDT, CDR2 YYEEEE. V lost 0 bases to trimming and J lost 4 bases; unmatched junction nucleotides: 9.

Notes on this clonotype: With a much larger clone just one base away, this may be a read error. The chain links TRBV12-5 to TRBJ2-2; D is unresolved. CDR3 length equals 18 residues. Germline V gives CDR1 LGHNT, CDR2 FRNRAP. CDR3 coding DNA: TGTGCTGGTGGTTTGGTACAAGGGTTTGCGGAGAACACCGGGGAGCTGTTTTTT. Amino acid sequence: CAGGLVQGFAENTGELFF.

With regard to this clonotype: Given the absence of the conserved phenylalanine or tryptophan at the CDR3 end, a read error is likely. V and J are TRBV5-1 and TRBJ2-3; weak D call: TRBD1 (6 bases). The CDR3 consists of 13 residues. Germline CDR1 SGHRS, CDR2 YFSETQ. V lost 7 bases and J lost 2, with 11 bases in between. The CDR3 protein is CASWGHFTDTQYL. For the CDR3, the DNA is TGCGCCAGCTGGGGGCATTTCACAGATACGCAGTATCTT.

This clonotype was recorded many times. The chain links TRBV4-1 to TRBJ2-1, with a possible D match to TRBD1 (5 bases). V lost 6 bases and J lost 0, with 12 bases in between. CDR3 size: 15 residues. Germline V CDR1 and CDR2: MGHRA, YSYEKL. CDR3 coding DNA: TGCGCCAGCAGGATACAGGCCAGCTCCTACAATGAGCAGTTCTTC. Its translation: CASRIQASSYNEQFF.

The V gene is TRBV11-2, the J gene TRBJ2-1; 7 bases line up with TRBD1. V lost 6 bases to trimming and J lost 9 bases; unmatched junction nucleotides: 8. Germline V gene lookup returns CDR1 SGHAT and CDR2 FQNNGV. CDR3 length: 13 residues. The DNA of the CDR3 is TGTGCCAGCAGGCCGACAGGGTCGACTGAGCAGTTCTTC. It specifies CASRPTGSTEQFF.

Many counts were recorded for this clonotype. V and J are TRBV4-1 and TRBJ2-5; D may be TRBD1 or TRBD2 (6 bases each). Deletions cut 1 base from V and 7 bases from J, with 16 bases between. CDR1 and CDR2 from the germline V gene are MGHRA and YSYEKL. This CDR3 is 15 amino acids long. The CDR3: CASSQVSSEGVTQYF. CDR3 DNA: TGCGCCAGCAGCCAAGTGTCTAGCGAGGGGGTGACCCAGTACTTC.

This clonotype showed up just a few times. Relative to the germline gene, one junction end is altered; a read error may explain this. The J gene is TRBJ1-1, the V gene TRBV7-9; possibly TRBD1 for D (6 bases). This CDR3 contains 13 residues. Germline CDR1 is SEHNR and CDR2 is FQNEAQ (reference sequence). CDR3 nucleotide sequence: TGTGCCGGCAGACTTGGACAGAGCACTGAAGCTTTCTTT. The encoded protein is CAGRLGQSTEAFF.

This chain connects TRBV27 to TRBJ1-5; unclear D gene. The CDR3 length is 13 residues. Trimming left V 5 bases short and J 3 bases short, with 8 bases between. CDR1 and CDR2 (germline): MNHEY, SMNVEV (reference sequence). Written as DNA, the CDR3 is TGTGCCAGCAGTGGGTCAATCAATCAGCCCCAGCATTTT. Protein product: CASSGSINQPQHF.

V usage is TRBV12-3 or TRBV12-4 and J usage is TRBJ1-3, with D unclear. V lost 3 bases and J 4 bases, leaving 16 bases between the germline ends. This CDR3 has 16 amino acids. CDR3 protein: CASSFSPPDRGNTIYF. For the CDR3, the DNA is TGTGCCAGCAGTTTTTCCCCGCCGGATAGGGGAAACACCATATATTTT.

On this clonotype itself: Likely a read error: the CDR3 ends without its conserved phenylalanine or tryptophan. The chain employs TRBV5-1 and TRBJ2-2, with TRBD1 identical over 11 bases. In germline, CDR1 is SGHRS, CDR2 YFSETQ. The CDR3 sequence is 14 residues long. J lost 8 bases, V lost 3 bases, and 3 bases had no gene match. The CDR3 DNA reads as TGCGCCAGCAGCTGGACAGGGGGCGAGGGGGAGCTGTTTCTT. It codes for CASSWTGGEGELFL.

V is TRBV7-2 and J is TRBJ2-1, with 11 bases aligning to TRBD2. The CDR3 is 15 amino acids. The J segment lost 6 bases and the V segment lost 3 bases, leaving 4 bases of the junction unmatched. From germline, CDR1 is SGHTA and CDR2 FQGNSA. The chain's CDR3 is CASSFTSGGSNEQFF. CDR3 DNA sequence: TGTGCCAGCAGCTTTACTAGCGGGGGTAGCAATGAGCAGTTCTTC.

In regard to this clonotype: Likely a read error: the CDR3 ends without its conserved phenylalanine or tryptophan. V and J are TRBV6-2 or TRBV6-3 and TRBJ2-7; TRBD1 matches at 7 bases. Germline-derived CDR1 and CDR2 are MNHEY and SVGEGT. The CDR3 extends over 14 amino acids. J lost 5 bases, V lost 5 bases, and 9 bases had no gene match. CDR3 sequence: CASSPGQSSHEQYY. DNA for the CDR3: TGTGCCAGCAGTCCGGGACAGTCTAGTCACGAGCAGTACTAC.

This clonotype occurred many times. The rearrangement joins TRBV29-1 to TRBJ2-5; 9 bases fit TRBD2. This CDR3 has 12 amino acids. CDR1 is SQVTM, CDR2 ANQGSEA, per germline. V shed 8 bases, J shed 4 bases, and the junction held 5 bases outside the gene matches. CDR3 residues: CSTWTSAETQYF. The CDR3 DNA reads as TGCAGCACCTGGACTAGCGCAGAGACCCAGTACTTC.